One and the same sample provided the 8 T cell receptor beta chains below, sequenced in a study of T cell responses to AZD1222 COVID-19 vaccine. Using immunoSEQ multiplex PCR, the repertoire was profiled, and TCRdb retains in-frame clones only, with some absent. Of 150,000 to 180,000 clones listed, 90% were seen once; the top ten hold under 20%. Here the sequenced sample was peripheral blood, taken on day 0 of AZD1222 vaccination. These TCRs come from an adult in good health.

The rearrangement joins TRBV6-5 to TRBJ1-2; weak D call: TRBD1 (5 bases). CDR3 size: 13 residues. From germline, CDR1 is MNHEY and CDR2 SVGAGI. Trimming cost V 6 bases and J 6 bases, with 14 bases left between them. The CDR3 region has the DNA TGTGCCAGCAGCCTTCGAGGGGTTGATGGCTACACCTTC. This translates into CASSLRGVDGYTF.

In its sample, this clone was seen once. The genes are TRBV6-5 and TRBJ2-7; D might be TRBD2 (6 bases). The CDR3 extends over 13 amino acids. Per germline, CDR1 MNHEY and CDR2 SVGAGI. Trimming took 0 bases from V and 5 from J, leaving 8 bases between them. In DNA, the CDR3 is TGTGCCAGCAGTTACTCGGGGACTGACGAGCAGTACTTC. Its protein is CASSYSGTDEQYF.

This chain links TRBV7-2 with TRBJ1-1; D unclear. Looked up from germline, CDR1 is SGHTA and CDR2 is FQGNSA. Trimming left V 0 bases short and J 11 bases short, with 16 bases between. CDR3 length equals 14 residues. The CDR3 DNA sequence: TGTGCCAGCAGCTTAGCGCTAAGGGCCGAGAAGGCTTTCTTT. Its protein product is CASSLALRAEKAFF. The full variable domain, in which reference TRBV7-2 and TRBJ1-1 provide the parts outside the CDR3, is GAGVSQSPSNKVTEKGKDVELRCDPISGHTALYWYRQSLGQGLEFLIYFQGNSAPDKSGLPSDRFSAERTGGSVSTLTIQRTQQEDSAVYLCASSLALRAEKAFFGQGTRLTVV.

V gene TRBV5-1 combines with J gene TRBJ2-5; D uncertain. With 0 bases removed from V and 3 bases from J, the gap between germline ends came to 6 bases. CDR3 size: 13 residues. Germline V gene data show CDR1 as SGHRS and CDR2 as YFSETQ. CDR3 sequence: CASSLAAEETQYF. In DNA, the CDR3 is TGCGCCAGCAGCTTGGCCGCAGAAGAGACCCAGTACTTC. The whole variable domain, remainder taken from reference TRBV5-1 and TRBJ2-5, is KAGVTQTPRYLIKTRGQQVTLSCSPISGHRSVSWYQQTPGQGLQFLFEYFSETQRNKGNFPGRFSGRQFSNSRSEMNVSTLELGDSALYLCASSLAAEETQYFGPGTRLLVL.

The CDR3 region is CASSLGGGLAIWQYF. In DNA form, the CDR3 reads TGTGCCAGCAGCTTAGGGGGTGGACTAGCGATCTGGCAGTACTTC. The chain recombines TRBV7-2 with TRBJ2-7, with TRBD2 matching over 9 bases. With V trimmed by 1 base and J by 9 bases, 10 bases remained unmatched. Per germline, CDR1 SGHTA and CDR2 FQGNSA. The CDR3 has 15 residues. The complete variable domain, with remaining parts taken from reference TRBV7-2 and TRBJ2-7, reads GAGVSQSPSNKVTEKGKDVELRCDPISGHTALYWYRQSLGQGLEFLIYFQGNSAPDKSGLPSDRFSAERTGGSVSTLTIQRTQQEDSAVYLCASSLGGGLAIWQYFGPGTRLTVT.

This sequence joins TRBV5-1 and TRBJ2-2; D is possibly TRBD1 (5 bases). The length of the CDR3 is 13 residues. The ends were cut back, 7 bases at V and 4 bases at J, with 11 bases in the middle. CDR1 SGHRS and CDR2 YFSETQ come from the germline V gene. The CDR3 spells CASGATGTGELFF. The CDR3 DNA reads as TGCGCCAGCGGGGCAACCGGCACCGGGGAGCTGTTTTTT.

The chain recombines TRBV28 with TRBJ1-2; D remains unclear. CDR1 and CDR2 from the germline V gene are MDHEN and SYDVKM. The CDR3 contains 14 residues. Trimming removed 6 bases from V and 4 bases from J, with 15 bases in between. The CDR3 region is CASRARQGFYGYTF. The CDR3 DNA follows: TGTGCCAGCAGAGCCCGACAAGGGTTCTATGGCTACACCTTC.

The J gene is TRBJ2-5, the V gene TRBV27; TRBD2 aligns across 9 bases. The CDR3 loop spans 20 amino acids. Losses at the gene ends were 3 bases for V and 1 base for J; bases not matched to a gene: 18. CDR1 MNHEY and CDR2 SMNVEV come from the germline V gene (reference sequence). The CDR3 coding sequence is TGTGCCAGCAGTTTCAAAGGTGGTAGCGGGGGTGCTGCGGCCCAAGAGACCCAGTACTTC. Translation gives CASSFKGGSGGAAAQETQYF.